This entry concerns a single T cell receptor (beta chain). CDR1 SQVTM and CDR2 ANQGSEA come from the germline V gene. Trimming shortened V by 7 bases and J by 9 bases, and 16 bases separated the two germline ends. The CDR3 runs to 12 residues. The data were obtained in a study of CD8 T cells in Susac syndrome. RNA, at 0.5 to 1 ug, was reverse transcribed with random hexamers. From the immunoSEQ multiplex PCR reads, TCRdb called clonotypes with MiXCR, one entry per CDR3 protein. The sample consists of about 170,000 distinct CDR3 sequences, approximately 95% of them appearing once. The gene calls are TRBV29-1 and TRBJ2-1; tentatively, D is TRBD2 (6 bases). The clonotype comes from a human donor with Susac syndrome. Sequencing was done on a sample of CD4+ T cells from PBMCs. CDR3 coding DNA: TGCAGCGCCAGGAGGGACCTAGCTGAGCAGTTCTTC. Its protein is CSARRDLAEQFF.